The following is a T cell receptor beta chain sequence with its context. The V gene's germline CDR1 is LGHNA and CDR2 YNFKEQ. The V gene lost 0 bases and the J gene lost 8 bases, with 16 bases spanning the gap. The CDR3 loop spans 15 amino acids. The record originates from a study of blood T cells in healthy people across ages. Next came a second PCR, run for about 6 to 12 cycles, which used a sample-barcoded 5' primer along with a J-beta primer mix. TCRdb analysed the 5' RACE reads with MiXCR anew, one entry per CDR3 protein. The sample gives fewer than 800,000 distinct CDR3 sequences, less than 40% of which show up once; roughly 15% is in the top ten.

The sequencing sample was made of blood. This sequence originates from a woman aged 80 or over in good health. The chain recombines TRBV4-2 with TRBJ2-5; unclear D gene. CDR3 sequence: CASSQDLARDATQYF. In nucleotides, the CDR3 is TGTGCCAGCAGCCAAGATCTGGCTAGGGATGCCACCCAGTACTTC.